This T cell receptor beta chain was retrieved from a study of circulating and synovial CD4+ cells in juvenile arthritis. Findings and caveats of the study: These repertoires were less diverse than bulk blood CD4 repertoires. Deeper sequencing increased measured overlap with synovial clonotypes. CPL versus bulk CD4 samples: T cell genome counts differed by at least an order of magnitude.

A note on this clone: Its target is not known.

Here immunoSEQ multiplex PCR was the method, and the copy in TCRdb shows in-frame clones only, minus some. The repertoire consists of a few thousand clones, with roughly 91% occurring once and the leading ten covering approximately 3.5%. V shed 3 bases and J 0 bases; nucleotides not matched to a gene: 4. The CDR3 has 16 residues. Germline values: CDR1 SGDLS, CDR2 YYNGEE. Sequenced sample: HLA-DR+ CD4+ T cells from blood. Subset: circulating pathogenic-like lymphocytes, sorted as HLA-DR+CD14-CD3+CD4+CD25low/- blood T cells. The clonotype comes from a human donor with juvenile idiopathic arthritis. The chain uses TRBV9 and TRBJ1-3; 9 positions agree with TRBD1. CDR3 protein: CASSAGQGFSGNTIYF. CDR3 DNA: TGTGCCAGCAGCGCGGGACAGGGATTCTCTGGAAACACCATATATTTT.